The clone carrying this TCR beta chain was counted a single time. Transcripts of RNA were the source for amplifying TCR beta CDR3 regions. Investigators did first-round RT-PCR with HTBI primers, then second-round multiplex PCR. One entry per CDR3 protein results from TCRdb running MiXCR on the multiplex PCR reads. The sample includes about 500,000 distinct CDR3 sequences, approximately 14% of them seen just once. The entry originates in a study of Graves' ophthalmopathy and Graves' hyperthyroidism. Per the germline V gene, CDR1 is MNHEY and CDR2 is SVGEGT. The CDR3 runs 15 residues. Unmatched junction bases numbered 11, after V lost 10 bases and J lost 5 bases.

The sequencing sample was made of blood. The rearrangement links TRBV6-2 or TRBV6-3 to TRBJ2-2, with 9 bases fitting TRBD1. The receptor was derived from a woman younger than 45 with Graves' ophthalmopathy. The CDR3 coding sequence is TGTGCCACCAATAAGGGACAGGGAGAGACCGGGGAGCTGTTTTTT. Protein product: CATNKGQGETGELFF.